The 5 T cell receptor beta chains listed next were all sequenced from one sample in a study of cytomegalovirus exposure and HLA in healthy donors (dated by TCRdb to between 2016 and 2019). Library prep was done by the immunoSEQ multiplex PCR assay. The table comes from immuneACCESS by way of TCRdb, which keeps in-frame sequences with V and J called. Part of the clones is missing from these tables; in studies checked, under half for an unresolved V gene and the rest for unknown reasons. In all, the sample holds 120,000 or so clones, and roughly 95% of those were seen once. The ten largest account for 1.7% of the sample. The sequencing input was PBMCs. The origin of the receptors is a man aged 18 to 30 in good health and CMV-seronegative.

In this sample, this clone turned up once. The chain links TRBV2 to TRBJ2-6; 13 bases line up with TRBD2. Germline CDR1 is SNHLY and CDR2 is FYNNEI. There are 15 residues in the CDR3. V dropped 6 bases and J dropped 7; count of bases not matched to a gene: 3. The CDR3, as DNA: TGTGCCAGCAGGACGGGACTAGCGGGAGCCAACGTCCTGACTTTC. Protein product: CASRTGLAGANVLTF.

This clone has a single count. The J gene is TRBJ1-2, the V gene TRBV27; a possible D gene is TRBD1 (5 bases). The V end was cut by 3 bases, the J end by 6 bases, with 11 bases between. CDR1 and CDR2 from the germline V gene are MNHEY and SMNVEV (reference sequence). The CDR3 spans 13 residues. CDR3 nucleotide sequence: TGTGCCAGCAGTTTGGGGGGAGTAGATGGCTACACCTTC. Amino acids: CASSLGGVDGYTF.

The V call is TRBV7-2, the J call TRBJ1-5; TRBD1 is a possible D gene (6 bases). Germline V gene sequence: CDR1 SGHTA, CDR2 FQGNSA. The CDR3 extends over 12 amino acids. Trimming took 5 bases from V and 13 from J, leaving 15 bases between them. CDR3 residues: CASSIPGTLQHF. The CDR3 DNA is TGTGCCAGCAGCATCCCCGGGACATTGCAGCATTTT.

V is TRBV7-9 and J is TRBJ2-7, with TRBD1 matching over 7 bases. This CDR3 spans 12 amino acids. From germline, CDR1 is SEHNR and CDR2 FQNEAQ (reference sequence). Losses at the gene ends were 8 bases for V and 4 bases for J; bases not matched to a gene: 5. Written as DNA, the CDR3 is TGTGCCAGCGACAGGGAATCTTACGAGCAGTACTTC. Protein product: CASDRESYEQYF.

The CDR3 loop reads CAISLNGGQLVSGNTIYF. Written as DNA, the CDR3 is TGTGCCATCAGTTTAAATGGTGGACAGCTGGTTTCTGGAAACACCATATATTTT. This chain joins TRBV10-3 and TRBJ1-3, with D possibly being TRBD1 (6 bases). The V and J ends lost 5 bases and 1 base respectively, with 21 bases between them. The CDR3 totals 18 residues. In germline, CDR1 is ENHRY, CDR2 SYGVKD.